This TCR beta chain was obtained from a study of T cells after yellow fever vaccination. Study background: Researchers used SMART-Seq v4 Ultra Low Input to prepare fractions that had low cell numbers.

A note on this clonotype: What it binds is unknown.

Whole-study results and caveats: Detected again after the booster were most primary-vaccination clones, at 95% to 98% CD4 and about 89% CD8.

The 5'RACE template-switching step produced TCR cDNA and added a universal primer site and UMIs. TCRdb independently ran MiXCR on the 5' RACE reads; one entry per CDR3 protein. The sample shows roughly 500,000 distinct CDR3 sequences, 15% to 20% of them seen only once. The CDR3 loop spans 17 amino acids. V was shortened by 1 base and J by 1 base, with 14 bases between the two germline ends. Germline V gene lookup returns CDR1 LGHNA and CDR2 YSLEER. This chain uses TRBV4-3 with TRBJ2-4, with D tentatively TRBD1 (5 bases). This sequence originates from a man younger than 40 who received the YFV17D yellow fever vaccine. The sample consisted of PBMCs, taken 15 days after the yellow fever booster vaccination. As DNA, the CDR3 is TGCGCCAGCAGCCAAGGGGCCCAGGGCGCGGCCAAAAACATTCAGTACTTC. As protein: CASSQGAQGAAKNIQYF.